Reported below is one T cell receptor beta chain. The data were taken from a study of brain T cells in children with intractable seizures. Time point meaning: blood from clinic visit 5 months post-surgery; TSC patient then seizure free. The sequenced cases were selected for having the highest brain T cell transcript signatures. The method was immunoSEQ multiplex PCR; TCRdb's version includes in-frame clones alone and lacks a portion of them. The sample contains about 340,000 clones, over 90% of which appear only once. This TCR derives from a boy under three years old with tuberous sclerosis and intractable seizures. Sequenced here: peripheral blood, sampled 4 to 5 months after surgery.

For the CDR3, the DNA is TGTGCCAGCAGCCAAGATCCGGGACAGGGGGTTTTACGTTCACCCCTCCACTTT. Its translation: CASSQDPGQGVLRSPLHF. The chain joins TRBV14 to TRBJ1-6; 11 bases are shared with TRBD1. Germline CDR1 and CDR2: SGHDN and FVKESK. This CDR3 is built from 18 residues. With V trimmed by 0 bases and J by 9 bases, 10 bases remained unmatched.